This TCR beta chain was sequenced during a study of CD8+ T cells in alopecia areata. Germline V gives CDR1 SNHLY, CDR2 FYNNEI. Deletions cut 5 bases from V and 3 bases from J, with 10 bases between. The CDR3 totals 13 residues. Once RNA had been extracted, it was reverse transcribed into cDNA to act as the sequencing template. Assay used: immunoSEQ multiplex PCR; TCRdb lists only in-frame clones, some missing. The data show 120,000 or so clones, with about 61% seen just once and approximately 2.8% held by the top ten. This chain joins TRBV2 and TRBJ1-2; D unclear. The receptor's source is a human donor in good health. Material for sequencing was CD4+ T cells sorted from blood. CDR3 loop: CASSIGEDYGYTF. In DNA form, the CDR3 reads TGTGCCAGCAGTATCGGGGAGGACTATGGCTACACCTTC.